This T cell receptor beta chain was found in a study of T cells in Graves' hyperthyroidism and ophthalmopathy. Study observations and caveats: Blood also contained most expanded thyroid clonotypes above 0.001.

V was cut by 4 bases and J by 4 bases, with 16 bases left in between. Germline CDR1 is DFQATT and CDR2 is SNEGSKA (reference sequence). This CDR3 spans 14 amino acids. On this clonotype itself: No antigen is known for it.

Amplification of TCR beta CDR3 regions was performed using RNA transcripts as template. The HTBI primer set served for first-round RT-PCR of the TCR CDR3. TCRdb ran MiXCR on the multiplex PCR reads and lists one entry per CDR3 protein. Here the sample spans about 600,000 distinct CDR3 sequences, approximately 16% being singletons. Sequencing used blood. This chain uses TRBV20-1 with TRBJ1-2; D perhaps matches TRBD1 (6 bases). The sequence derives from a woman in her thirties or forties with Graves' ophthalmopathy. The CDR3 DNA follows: TGCAGTGCTAAGGGGGGGGCTCTTGGCTATGGCTACACCTTC. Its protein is CSAKGGALGYGYTF.